This T cell receptor (beta chain) was captured in a study of T-cell memory formation after mild COVID-19. This clonotype was counted only a few times. It was 5'RACE with constant-segment primers that produced the TCR alpha and TCR beta cDNA libraries, which carried sample barcodes and UMIs. TCRdb itself ran the 5' RACE reads through MiXCR, one entry per CDR3 protein. This table has 130,000 to 150,000 distinct CDR3 sequences, 6% to 6.5% appearing once. Trimming removed 4 bases at V and 1 base at J, with 10 bases between. The CDR3 is 14 amino acids. Germline V gene lookup returns CDR1 SGDLS and CDR2 YYNGEE.

The gene calls are TRBV9 and TRBJ2-3, with D unclear. This clonotype was obtained from an adult woman who had mild COVID-19 (a few samples of this study predate the infection). Cell type and time point are not known. Sequencing was performed on PBMCs or a T cell subset sorted from them (not recorded which). The CDR3 reads CASSPQIGTDTQYF. As DNA, the CDR3 is TGTGCCAGCAGCCCTCAAATCGGCACAGATACGCAGTATTTT.